This is a list of T cell receptor beta chains from one sample in a study of blood T cell repertoires in COVID-19. Sequencing used immunoSEQ multiplex PCR; TCRdb keeps in-frame clones, though not all of them. The sample carries 210,000 or so clones, about 82% recorded once. What was sequenced was peripheral blood. The receptors were sampled from a man aged 50 or older with COVID-19, enrolled during active disease. The CDR3 runs from the conserved cysteine through the conserved F or W. The order of the fields is clone size, J gene, D gene, V gene, CDR3 DNA, CDR3 protein. D genes are given only for firm matches. Some rows have no size entry. The others give once, few or many, or a class for an expanded clone.

abundance: .; j_gene: TRBJ1-1; d_gene: .; v_gene: TRBV7-9; CDR3nt: TGTGCCAGCAGCCCAGCCGGGACTCGAGCTGAAGCTTTCTTT; CDR3aa: CASSPAGTRAEAFF
abundance: few; j_gene: TRBJ1-2; d_gene: TRBD1; v_gene: TRBV19; CDR3nt: TGTGCCAGTAACAGACAGGGGGGCTATGGCTACACCTTC; CDR3aa: CASNRQGGYGYTF
abundance: .; j_gene: TRBJ1-1; d_gene: TRBD1; v_gene: TRBV12-3/TRBV12-4; CDR3nt: TGTGCCAGCAGTGGGGACAGGGGGGAAGCTTTCTTT; CDR3aa: CASSGDRGEAFF
abundance: .; j_gene: TRBJ1-4; d_gene: TRBD1; v_gene: TRBV5-1; CDR3nt: TGCGCCAGCAGCTTGGTCGGGACAGGGAGTGAAAAACTGTTTTTT; CDR3aa: CASSLVGTGSEKLFF
abundance: .; j_gene: TRBJ1-5; d_gene: .; v_gene: TRBV14; CDR3nt: TGTGCCAGCAGCCAGGCAAGAGGTCAGCCCCAGCATTTT; CDR3aa: CASSQARGQPQHF
abundance: few; j_gene: TRBJ2-3; d_gene: TRBD2; v_gene: TRBV9; CDR3nt: TGTGCCAGCAGCCCCGATACAGCGGGGTACACAGATACGCAGTATTTT; CDR3aa: CASSPDTAGYTDTQYF
abundance: .; j_gene: TRBJ1-1; d_gene: .; v_gene: TRBV3-1/TRBV3-2; CDR3nt: TGTGCCAGCAGCCAGCCGGGCCGAGGGACTGAAGCTTTCTTT; CDR3aa: CASSQPGRGTEAFF
abundance: .; j_gene: TRBJ1-1; d_gene: TRBD1; v_gene: TRBV6-5; CDR3nt: TGTGCCAGCAGTAACAGGGGGTTGAACACTGAAGCTTTCTTT; CDR3aa: CASSNRGLNTEAFF
abundance: .; j_gene: TRBJ1-6; d_gene: TRBD1; v_gene: TRBV27; CDR3nt: TGTGCCAGCAGTAAGGGACAGGGGGATCGGACCCTCCACTTT; CDR3aa: CASSKGQGDRTLHF
abundance: once; j_gene: TRBJ1-1; d_gene: .; v_gene: TRBV2; CDR3nt: TGTGCCAGCAGGAGTAGGGACATGGGGTTGTACACTGAAGCTTTCTTT; CDR3aa: CASRSRDMGLYTEAFF
abundance: .; j_gene: TRBJ2-7; d_gene: .; v_gene: TRBV6-5; CDR3nt: TGTGCCAGCAGTCGGGGGTCGTCTTACGAGCAGTACTTC; CDR3aa: CASSRGSSYEQYF
abundance: .; j_gene: TRBJ2-1; d_gene: TRBD2; v_gene: TRBV7-8; CDR3nt: TGTGCCAGCAGCCCGCGGACTAGCGGGGGGGCGTATGAGCAGTTCTTC; CDR3aa: CASSPRTSGGAYEQFF
abundance: .; j_gene: TRBJ2-5; d_gene: TRBD2; v_gene: TRBV28; CDR3nt: TGTGCCAGCAGTAGACTAGTGGGGGGGTCGGAGACCCAGTACTTC; CDR3aa: CASSRLVGGSETQYF
abundance: .; j_gene: TRBJ1-2; d_gene: TRBD1; v_gene: TRBV11-1; CDR3nt: TGTGCCAGCAGCTTAAGGGACAGAAGAGGGATCACCTTC; CDR3aa: CASSLRDRRGITF
abundance: .; j_gene: TRBJ1-5; d_gene: .; v_gene: TRBV12-3/TRBV12-4; CDR3nt: TGTGCCAGCAGGAAACAGGAGCGTGGGCCCCAGCATTTT; CDR3aa: CASRKQERGPQHF
abundance: .; j_gene: TRBJ2-7; d_gene: .; v_gene: TRBV19; CDR3nt: TGTGCCAGTAGTATACTTGGAGATTCCTACGAGCAGTACTTC; CDR3aa: CASSILGDSYEQYF
abundance: few; j_gene: TRBJ1-1; d_gene: TRBD1; v_gene: TRBV6-5; CDR3nt: TGTGCCATCTCCGGGACAGGGGGGAACACTGAAGCTTTCTTT; CDR3aa: CAISGTGGNTEAFF
abundance: .; j_gene: TRBJ2-6; d_gene: .; v_gene: TRBV2; CDR3nt: TGTGCCAGCAGGCGGACAGCGAACTCTGGGGCCAACGTCCTGACTTTC; CDR3aa: CASRRTANSGANVLTF
abundance: .; j_gene: TRBJ2-4; d_gene: .; v_gene: TRBV21-1; CDR3nt: TGTGCCAGCAGCTCCTATCGACAGGAGCGAGGGAGAATCGCCAAAAACATTCAGTACTTC; CDR3aa: CASSSYRQERGRIAKNIQYF
abundance: .; j_gene: TRBJ2-1; d_gene: .; v_gene: TRBV6-1; CDR3nt: TGTGCCAGCAGTGGAGATGCGGGGGCGCTCTCCTACAATGAGCAGTTCTTC; CDR3aa: CASSGDAGALSYNEQFF
abundance: .; j_gene: TRBJ2-1; d_gene: TRBD2; v_gene: TRBV9; CDR3nt: TGTGCCAGCAGCGCCGCCGGGACTAGTCCCAATGAGCAGTTCTTC; CDR3aa: CASSAAGTSPNEQFF
abundance: .; j_gene: TRBJ2-2; d_gene: .; v_gene: TRBV7-8; CDR3nt: TGTGCCAGCAGCTTATACAGGAGGAACACCGGGGAGCTGTTTTTT; CDR3aa: CASSLYRRNTGELFF
abundance: .; j_gene: TRBJ1-5; d_gene: .; v_gene: TRBV27; CDR3nt: TGTGCCAGCAGTTTCCAGGGTTTTTTGGGTCAGCCCCAGCATTTT; CDR3aa: CASSFQGFLGQPQHF
abundance: .; j_gene: TRBJ1-3; d_gene: .; v_gene: TRBV4-3; CDR3nt: TGCGCCAGCAGCCAAGTTGTGTCAAAAGGGGCCAGGTCTGGAAACACCATATATTTT; CDR3aa: CASSQVVSKGARSGNTIYF
abundance: .; j_gene: TRBJ1-1; d_gene: TRBD1; v_gene: TRBV2; CDR3nt: TGTGCCAGCAGTCCAGACAGGGGGCAGGTTGAAGCTTTCTTT; CDR3aa: CASSPDRGQVEAFF
abundance: .; j_gene: TRBJ2-7; d_gene: TRBD1; v_gene: TRBV29-1; CDR3nt: TGCAGCGTTGCCACAGGGGGCTACGAGCAGTACTTC; CDR3aa: CSVATGGYEQYF